These T cell receptor beta chains were read from a single sample in a study of naive CD8 T cells in extremely preterm neonates. The assay was immunoSEQ multiplex PCR, and TCRdb's table has in-frame clones only and misses some. The sample lists 7,100 or so clones; just under 98% were seen once. Source material: naive CD8+ T cells from cord blood. Receptor source: a newborn in good health. CDR3s include the opening cysteine and the closing phenylalanine or tryptophan. A D gene is named only where the DNA matches it firmly. Size is stated for part of the rows, as once, few or many counts, or as a class when the clone is expanded.

D,V,size,J,CDR3,DNA
-,TRBV9,-,TRBJ2-3,CASTPGSTDTQYF,TGTGCCAGCACCCCTGGCAGCACAGATACGCAGTATTTT
-,TRBV4-2,-,TRBJ2-1,CASSQESYPGYNEQFF,TGTGCCAGCAGCCAAGAGTCGTATCCAGGGTACAATGAGCAGTTCTTC
-,TRBV5-1,-,TRBJ1-2,CASSLEGHYGYTF,TGCGCCAGCAGCTTGGAGGGGCACTATGGCTACACCTTC
-,TRBV5-1,-,TRBJ2-7,CASSPPGGNIAEQYF,TGCGCCAGCAGCCCCCCTGGGGGGAATATTGCCGAGCAGTACTTC
-,TRBV5-4,-,TRBJ1-5,CASSLAGENQPQHF,TGTGCCAGCAGCTTGGCCGGGGAAAATCAGCCCCAGCATTTT
TRBD2,TRBV9,once,TRBJ2-5,CASSASAGGRVETQYF,TGTGCCAGCAGCGCCTCAGCGGGGGGCCGAGTGGAGACCCAGTACTTC
TRBD2,TRBV5-4,-,TRBJ2-1,CASSRSGGAYNEQFF,TGTGCCAGCAGCCGGAGCGGGGGGGCCTACAATGAGCAGTTCTTC
TRBD1,TRBV15,-,TRBJ1-4,CATSRTRGLTNEKLFF,TGTGCCACCAGCAGAACCAGGGGGCTTACTAATGAAAAACTGTTTTTT
TRBD1,TRBV5-4,-,TRBJ1-2,CASSIEPPDRFYGYTF,TGTGCCAGCAGCATCGAACCCCCGGACAGGTTCTATGGCTACACCTTC
TRBD2,TRBV30,-,TRBJ2-3,CAWSGGAGDTQYF,TGTGCCTGGAGCGGGGGGGCGGGAGATACGCAGTATTTT
-,TRBV13,-,TRBJ1-2,CASSFKSTAYGYTF,TGTGCCAGCAGCTTCAAATCGACAGCCTATGGCTACACCTTC
TRBD2,TRBV6-5,-,TRBJ2-1,CASRTGLAGGNEQFF,TGTGCCAGCAGAACCGGACTAGCGGGGGGGAATGAGCAGTTCTTC
-,TRBV11-2,-,TRBJ2-1,CASSSRDEQFF,TGTGCCAGCAGCTCCCGGGATGAGCAGTTCTTC
TRBD2,TRBV5-1,-,TRBJ2-7,CASSLAGGGYEQYF,TGCGCCAGCAGCTTGGCCGGGGGGGGCTACGAGCAGTACTTC
-,TRBV19,-,TRBJ1-2,CASSATWGLDYGYTF,TGTGCCAGTAGTGCCACGTGGGGGCTGGACTATGGCTACACCTTC
-,TRBV7-3,-,TRBJ2-3,CASSLGAVSTDTQYF,TGTGCCAGCAGCTTAGGGGCTGTGAGCACAGATACGCAGTATTTT
-,TRBV14,-,TRBJ1-5,CASSQAEGQPQHF,TGTGCCAGCAGCCAAGCGGAGGGTCAGCCCCAGCATTTT
-,TRBV13,-,TRBJ1-1,CASSFGGNHEAFF,TGTGCCAGCAGCTTCGGAGGGAACCATGAAGCTTTCTTT
TRBD2,TRBV29-1,once,TRBJ2-3,CSVEGLANTDTQYF,TGCAGCGTTGAAGGACTAGCGAACACAGATACGCAGTATTTT
-,TRBV6-1,-,TRBJ1-1,CASSPTTGMNTEAFF,TGTGCCAGCAGCCCTACTACAGGGATGAACACTGAAGCTTTCTTT
TRBD1,TRBV9,-,TRBJ2-1,CASSPDRVGYNEQFF,TGTGCCAGCAGCCCAGACAGGGTTGGGTACAATGAGCAGTTCTTC
-,TRBV1,-,TRBJ2-7,CTSSQALTIAGCSYEQYF,TGCACCAGCAGCCAAGCCCTAACCATAGCGGGGTGTTCCTACGAGCAGTACTTC
-,TRBV6-4,-,TRBJ2-3,CASREGLTQYF,TGTGCCAGCAGGGAGGGCCTTACGCAGTATTTT
TRBD1,TRBV27,-,TRBJ1-1,CASSFWPGQGEYTEAFF,TGTGCCAGCAGTTTTTGGCCCGGACAGGGAGAATACACTGAAGCTTTCTTT
TRBD1,TRBV5-6,-,TRBJ1-2,CASSPGTGQGYTF,TGTGCCAGCAGCCCGGGGACAGGCCAAGGCTACACCTTC
-,TRBV4-2,-,TRBJ2-2,CASSQEPTGNTGELFF,TGTGCCAGCAGCCAAGAGCCGACGGGGAACACCGGGGAGCTGTTTTTT
TRBD2,TRBV4-2,-,TRBJ2-5,CASSQESGGVQETQYF,TGTGCCAGCAGCCAAGAAAGCGGGGGGGTCCAAGAGACCCAGTACTTC
TRBD2,TRBV9,-,TRBJ2-2,CASSALAGANTGELFF,TGTGCCAGCAGCGCCCTAGCGGGGGCGAACACCGGGGAGCTGTTTTTT
-,TRBV19,-,TRBJ1-2,CASTPGGIGNYGYTF,TGTGCCAGTACCCCGGGAGGGATAGGGAACTATGGCTACACCTTC
-,TRBV5-1,-,TRBJ1-4,CASSLGQGDAGELFF,TGCGCCAGCAGCTTGGGGCAGGGTGACGCTGGGGAACTGTTTTTT
-,TRBV15,-,TRBJ1-1,CATRARGEGTEAFF,TGTGCCACCAGGGCACGAGGAGAGGGCACTGAAGCTTTCTTT
-,TRBV4-3,-,TRBJ1-5,CASSQDTQGINQPQHF,TGCGCCAGCAGCCAAGATACCCAGGGGATCAATCAGCCCCAGCATTTT
-,TRBV2,once,TRBJ2-4,CASKGLAKNIQYF,TGTGCCAGCAAGGGGCTGGCCAAAAACATTCAGTACTTC
TRBD2,TRBV6-6,-,TRBJ2-7,CASSAGGTYEQYF,TGTGCCAGCAGTGCGGGGGGGACCTACGAGCAGTACTTC
-,TRBV7-6,-,TRBJ1-6,CASSSDTAGTLNSPLHF,TGTGCCAGCAGCTCGGACACGGCTGGAACCCTTAATTCACCCCTCCACTTT
-,TRBV12-2,once,TRBJ1-6,CASRRGTGCPTLYNSPLHF,TGTGCAAGTCGCCGGGGGACAGGGTGTCCCACACTCTATAATTCACCCCTCCACTTT
-,TRBV2,-,TRBJ2-7,CASESGSRPYEQYF,TGTGCCAGCGAGAGCGGGTCCCGTCCTTACGAGCAGTACTTC
-,TRBV19,-,TRBJ2-2,CASSIAEFTGELFF,TGTGCCAGTAGTATAGCTGAGTTCACCGGGGAGCTGTTTTTT
-,TRBV10-2,-,TRBJ1-2,CASSPGTTNYGYTF,TGCGCCAGCAGCCCCGGGACAACTAACTATGGCTACACCTTC
-,TRBV14,-,TRBJ2-7,CASSQEGYEQYF,TGTGCCAGCAGCCAAGAGGGCTACGAGCAGTACTTC
TRBD2,TRBV6-6,-,TRBJ2-3,CASSYRSGGPVDTQYF,TGTGCCAGCAGTTACAGAAGCGGGGGGCCGGTAGATACGCAGTATTTT
TRBD1,TRBV6-5,-,TRBJ2-7,CASSPSGTGIYEQYF,TGTGCCAGCAGCCCATCCGGGACAGGGATCTACGAGCAGTACTTC
-,TRBV2,-,TRBJ2-4,CASSLLGENIQYF,TGTGCCAGCAGTCTACTAGGCGAAAACATTCAGTACTTC
TRBD1,TRBV11-2,-,TRBJ1-6,CASSQGTGYNSPLHF,TGTGCCAGCAGCCAAGGGACAGGGTACAATTCACCCCTCCACTTT
TRBD2,TRBV11-2,-,TRBJ2-7,CASDNPTSGRYEQYF,TGTGCCAGCGACAACCCCACTAGCGGGCGGTACGAGCAGTACTTC
-,TRBV11-3,-,TRBJ2-1,CASSLERGGDNEQFF,TGTGCCAGCAGCTTAGAGAGGGGGGGGGACAATGAGCAGTTCTTC
TRBD1,TRBV5-6,-,TRBJ2-7,CASSFGTGSEQYF,TGTGCCAGCAGCTTCGGGACAGGGAGCGAGCAGTACTTC
-,TRBV4-1,-,TRBJ1-4,CASSQERLNEKLFF,TGCGCCAGCAGCCAAGAACGGTTAAATGAAAAACTGTTTTTT